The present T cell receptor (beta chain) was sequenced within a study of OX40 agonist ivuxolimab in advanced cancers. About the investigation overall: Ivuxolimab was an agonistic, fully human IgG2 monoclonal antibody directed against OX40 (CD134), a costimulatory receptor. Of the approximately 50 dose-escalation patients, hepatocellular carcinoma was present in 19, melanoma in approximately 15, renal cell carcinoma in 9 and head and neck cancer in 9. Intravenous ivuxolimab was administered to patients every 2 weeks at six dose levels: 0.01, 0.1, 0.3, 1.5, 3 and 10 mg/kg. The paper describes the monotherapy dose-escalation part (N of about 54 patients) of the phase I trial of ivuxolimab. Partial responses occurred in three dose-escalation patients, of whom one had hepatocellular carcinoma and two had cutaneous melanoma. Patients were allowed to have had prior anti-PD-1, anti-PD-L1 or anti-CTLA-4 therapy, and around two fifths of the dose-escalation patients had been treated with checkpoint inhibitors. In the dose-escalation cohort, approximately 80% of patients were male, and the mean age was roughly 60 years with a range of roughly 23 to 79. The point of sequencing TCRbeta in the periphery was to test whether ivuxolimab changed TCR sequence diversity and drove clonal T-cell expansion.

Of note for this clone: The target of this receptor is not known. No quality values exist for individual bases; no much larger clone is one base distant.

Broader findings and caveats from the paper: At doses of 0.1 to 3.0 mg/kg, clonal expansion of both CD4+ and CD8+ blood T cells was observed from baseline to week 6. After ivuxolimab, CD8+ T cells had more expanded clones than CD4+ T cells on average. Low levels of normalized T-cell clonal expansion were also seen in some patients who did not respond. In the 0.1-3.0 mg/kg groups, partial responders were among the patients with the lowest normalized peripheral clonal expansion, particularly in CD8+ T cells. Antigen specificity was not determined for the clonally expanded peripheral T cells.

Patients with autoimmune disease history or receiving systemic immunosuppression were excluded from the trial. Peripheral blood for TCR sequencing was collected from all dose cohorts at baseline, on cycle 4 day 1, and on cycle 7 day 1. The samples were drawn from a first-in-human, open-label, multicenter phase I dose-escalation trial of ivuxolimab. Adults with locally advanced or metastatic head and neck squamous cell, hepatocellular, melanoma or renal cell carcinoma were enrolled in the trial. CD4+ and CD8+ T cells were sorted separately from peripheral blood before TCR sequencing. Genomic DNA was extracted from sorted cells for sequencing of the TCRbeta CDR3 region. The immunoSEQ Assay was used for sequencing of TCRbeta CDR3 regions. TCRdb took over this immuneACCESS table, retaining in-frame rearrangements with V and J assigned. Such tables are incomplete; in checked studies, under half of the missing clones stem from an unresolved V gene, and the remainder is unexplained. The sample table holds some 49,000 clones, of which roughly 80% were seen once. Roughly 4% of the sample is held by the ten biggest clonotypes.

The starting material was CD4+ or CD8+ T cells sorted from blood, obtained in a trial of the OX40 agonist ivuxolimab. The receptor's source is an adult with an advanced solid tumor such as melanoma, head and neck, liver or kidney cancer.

In nucleotide form, the sequence is TGTGCCAGTAGTATATCGGGGTCCTACGAGCAGTACTTC. Its translation is CASSISGSYEQYF. The rearrangement joined TRBV19 to TRBJ2-7; the D region possibly corresponds to TRBD2 (5 bases align). For CDR1 and CDR2, the germline V gene (reference sequence) lists LNHDA and SQIVND. V is pared back by 2 bases and J by 1 base, with 6 bases lying between the germline termini. The CDR3 sequence holds 13 residues, the cysteine and phenylalanine included. Left in the record is the CDR3 DNA by itself, 39 bases read in frame from the first base.